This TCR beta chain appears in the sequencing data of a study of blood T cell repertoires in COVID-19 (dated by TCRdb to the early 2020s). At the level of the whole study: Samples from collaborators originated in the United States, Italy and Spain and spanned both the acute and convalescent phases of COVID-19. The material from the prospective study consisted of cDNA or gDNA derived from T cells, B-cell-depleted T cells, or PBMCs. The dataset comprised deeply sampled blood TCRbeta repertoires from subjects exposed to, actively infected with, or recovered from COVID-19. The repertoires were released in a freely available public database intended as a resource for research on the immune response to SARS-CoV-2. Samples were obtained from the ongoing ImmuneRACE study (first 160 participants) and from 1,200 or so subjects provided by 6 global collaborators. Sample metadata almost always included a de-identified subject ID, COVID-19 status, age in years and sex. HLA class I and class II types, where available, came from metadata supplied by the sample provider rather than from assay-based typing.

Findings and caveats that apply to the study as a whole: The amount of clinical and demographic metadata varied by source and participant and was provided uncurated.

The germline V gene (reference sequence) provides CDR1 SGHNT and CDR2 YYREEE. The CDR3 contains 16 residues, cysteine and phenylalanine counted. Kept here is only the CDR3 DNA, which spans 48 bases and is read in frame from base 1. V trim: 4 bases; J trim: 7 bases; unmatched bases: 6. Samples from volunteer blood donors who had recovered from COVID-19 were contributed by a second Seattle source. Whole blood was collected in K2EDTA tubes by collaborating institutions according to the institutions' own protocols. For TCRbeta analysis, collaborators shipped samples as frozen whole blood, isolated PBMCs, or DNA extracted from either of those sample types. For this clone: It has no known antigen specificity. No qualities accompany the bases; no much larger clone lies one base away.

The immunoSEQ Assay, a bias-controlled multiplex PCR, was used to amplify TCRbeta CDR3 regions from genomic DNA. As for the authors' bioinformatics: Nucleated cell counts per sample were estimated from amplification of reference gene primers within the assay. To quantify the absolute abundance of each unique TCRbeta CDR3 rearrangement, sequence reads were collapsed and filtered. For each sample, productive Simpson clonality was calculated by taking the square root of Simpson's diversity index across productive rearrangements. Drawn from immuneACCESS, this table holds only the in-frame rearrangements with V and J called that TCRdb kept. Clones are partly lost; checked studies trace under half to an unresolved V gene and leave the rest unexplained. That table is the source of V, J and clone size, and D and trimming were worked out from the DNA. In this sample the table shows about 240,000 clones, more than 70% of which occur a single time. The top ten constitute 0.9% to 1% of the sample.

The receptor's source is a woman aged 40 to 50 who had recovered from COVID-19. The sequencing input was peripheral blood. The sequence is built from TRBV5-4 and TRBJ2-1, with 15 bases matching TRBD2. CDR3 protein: CASSRPGLAGGNEQFF. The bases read TGTGCCAGCAGCAGACCCGGACTAGCGGGAGGGAATGAGCAGTTCTTC.